The present T cell receptor (beta chain) was sequenced within a study of cytomegalovirus exposure and HLA in healthy donors. As for the study in general: Around 200 million T cells yielded 100 million or so unique TCR beta sequences, as an earlier analysis found. General study results and limits: Presence/absence analyses took donor sequencing depth as roughly uniform. Earlier analysis found most TCR beta V segments productive about 87% or about 30% of the time.

Details on this clone: What it binds is unknown.

Researchers ran the PCR with 60 Vbeta and 13 Jbeta primers. Some clones are missing from TCRdb's copy, which holds only in-frame ones; the method was immunoSEQ multiplex PCR. The sample has some 150,000 clones, around 88% seen once; the top ten hold about 0.85%. The V end lost 5 bases, the J end lost 3 bases, and 13 bases lay between the germline ends. The CDR3 extends over 14 amino acids. Per the germline V gene, CDR1 is SEHNR and CDR2 is FQNEAQ (reference sequence). Material for sequencing was PBMCs. The J gene is TRBJ2-5, the V gene TRBV7-9, with D tentatively TRBD2 (5 bases). The clonotype originates from a woman under 40 in good health and CMV-seronegative. The CDR3 loop reads CASSTKSREETQYF. In DNA form, the CDR3 reads TGTGCCAGCAGCACCAAATCGAGGGAAGAGACCCAGTACTTC.